This T cell receptor (beta chain) was observed in a study of shared clonotypes between healthy human individuals. Across the whole study: Each donor had three CD4 naive, three CD4 memory, two CD8 naive and one CD8 memory plate. The study, taken as a whole, reports: In this cohort, only blood was sampled, and tissue repertoires likely differ. An expected dependence of interdonor clonotype sharing on sequencing depth was noted. In a handful of donors, about 5% of naive CD4 clonotypes appeared in common.

On this clone itself: Its antigen is still unknown.

Using immunoSEQ multiplex PCR, the repertoire was profiled, and TCRdb retains in-frame clones only, with some absent. The table lists more than 900,000 clones, approximately 80% of them singletons, with roughly 0.61% in the top ten. CDR3 length: 15 residues. Germline V gene data show CDR1 as LNHNV and CDR2 as YYDKDF (reference sequence). The germline V and J ends were trimmed by 0 bases and 7 bases, with 15 bases remaining between them. Sequencing was performed on memory CD4+ T cells from PBMCs. Subset: CD45RA-negative fraction. This sequence joins TRBV15 and TRBJ1-1; tentative D call: TRBD1 (5 bases). The source is a man aged 18 to 29 in good health. Some clones in this sample may be carry-over from other donors' samples. The CDR3 DNA reads as TGTGCCACCAGCAGAGAGGGCAGGGTGGGCCTTGAAGCTTTCTTT. Amino acid sequence: CATSREGRVGLEAFF.